A selection of T cell receptor beta chains follows, all from one sample in a study of cytotoxic CD8 clonotypes in ibrutinib-treated CLL. Assay: immunoSEQ multiplex PCR; the TCRdb copy retains only in-frame clones and omits some. Of around 160,000 clones in the sample, about 88% were seen once. The input for sequencing was PBMCs, taken at disease progression, from a patient treated with ibrutinib. Source of these receptors: a human donor with chronic lymphocytic leukemia. CDR3s include the opening cysteine and the closing phenylalanine or tryptophan. Each record gives: J gene, D gene, V gene, CDR3 protein. A D gene is named only where the DNA matches it firmly.

TRBJ1-4 | TRBD1 | TRBV18 | CASSPTTGGSSGANEKLFF
TRBJ2-2 | TRBD2 | TRBV5-4 | CASSLGLAGDTGELFF
TRBJ1-2 | . | TRBV19 | CASSIRQVEGYTF
TRBJ1-4 | . | TRBV4-1 | CASSQVSGRFNEKLFF
TRBJ2-2 | TRBD1 | TRBV10-3 | CAISPGQGYGTGELFF
TRBJ2-3 | . | TRBV7-2 | CASSLDSTDTQYF
TRBJ2-1 | TRBD2 | TRBV19 | CASSIVAGVDEQFF
TRBJ1-2 | . | TRBV28 | CASSLPFGLKGYGYTF
TRBJ1-1 | . | TRBV28 | CASSFVGGFGTEAFF
TRBJ2-7 | . | TRBV18 | CASSRTGVQGAYEQYF
TRBJ2-3 | TRBD2 | TRBV13 | CASSFGGSGGNTQYF
TRBJ2-3 | . | TRBV9 | CASSSPGRGDTQYF
TRBJ2-2 | . | TRBV7-2 | CASSLSPANTGELFF
TRBJ1-1 | . | TRBV28 | CASGTTGMYTEAFF
TRBJ1-5 | TRBD1 | TRBV19 | CASTIDRGSNQPQHF
TRBJ1-1 | TRBD1 | TRBV5-1 | CASSPGTGGNLEAFF
TRBJ1-2 | TRBD1 | TRBV30 | CAWSASPAGGNYGYTF
TRBJ1-4 | . | TRBV20-1 | CSATGLEKLFF
TRBJ2-7 | . | TRBV7-8 | CASSVNSYEQYF
TRBJ1-1 | . | TRBV30 | CAWSFGEDTEAFF
TRBJ1-1 | . | TRBV4-2 | CASSPQRDQDHTEAFF
TRBJ2-5 | . | TRBV19 | CASGRSSVETQYF
TRBJ2-1 | TRBD2 | TRBV7-6 | CASSLWLAGGNEQFF
TRBJ2-7 | . | TRBV7-9 | CASSLPLGGSTYEQYF
TRBJ1-1 | TRBD1 | TRBV25-1 | CASRGILGTGGPTEAFF
TRBJ1-5 | . | TRBV11-2 | CASSLGTGATWPQHF
TRBJ2-5 | . | TRBV7-2 | CASSYVPETDQETQYF
TRBJ1-2 | TRBD1 | TRBV5-1 | CASSPGQQNYGYTF
TRBJ2-2 | TRBD1 | TRBV14 | CASRGQANTGELFF
TRBJ2-1 | TRBD2 | TRBV9 | CASSVKVAGFYNEQFF
TRBJ2-7 | TRBD2 | TRBV6-1 | CASSERGTKRGQYF